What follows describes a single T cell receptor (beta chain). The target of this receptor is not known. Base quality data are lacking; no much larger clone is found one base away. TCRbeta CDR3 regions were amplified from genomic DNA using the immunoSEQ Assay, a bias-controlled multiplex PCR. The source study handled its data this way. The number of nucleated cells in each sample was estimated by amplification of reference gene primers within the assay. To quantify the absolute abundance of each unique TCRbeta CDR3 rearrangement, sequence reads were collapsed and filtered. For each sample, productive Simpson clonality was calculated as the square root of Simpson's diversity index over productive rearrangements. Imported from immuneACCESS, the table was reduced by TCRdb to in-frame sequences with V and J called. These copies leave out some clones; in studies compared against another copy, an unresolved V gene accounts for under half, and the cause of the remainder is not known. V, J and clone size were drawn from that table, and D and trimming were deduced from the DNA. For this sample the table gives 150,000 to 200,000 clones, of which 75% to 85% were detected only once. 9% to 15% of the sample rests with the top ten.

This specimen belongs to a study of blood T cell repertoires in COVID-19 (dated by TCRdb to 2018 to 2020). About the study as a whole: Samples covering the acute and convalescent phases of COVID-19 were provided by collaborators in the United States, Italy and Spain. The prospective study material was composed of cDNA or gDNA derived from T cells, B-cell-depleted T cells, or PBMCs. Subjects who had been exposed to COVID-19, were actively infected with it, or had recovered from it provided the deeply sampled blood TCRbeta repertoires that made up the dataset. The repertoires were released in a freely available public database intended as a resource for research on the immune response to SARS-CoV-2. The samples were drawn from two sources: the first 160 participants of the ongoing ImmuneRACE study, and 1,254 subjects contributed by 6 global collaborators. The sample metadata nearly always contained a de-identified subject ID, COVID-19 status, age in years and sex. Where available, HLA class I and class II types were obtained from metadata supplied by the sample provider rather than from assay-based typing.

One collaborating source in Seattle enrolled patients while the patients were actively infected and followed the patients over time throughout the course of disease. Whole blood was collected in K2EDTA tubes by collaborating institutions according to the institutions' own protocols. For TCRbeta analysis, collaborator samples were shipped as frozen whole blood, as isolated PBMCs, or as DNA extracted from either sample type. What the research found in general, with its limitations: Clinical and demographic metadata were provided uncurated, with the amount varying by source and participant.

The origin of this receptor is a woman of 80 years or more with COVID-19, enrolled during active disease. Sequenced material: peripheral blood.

For the CDR3, the sequence is CASSLAAGGHQPQHF. The DNA is as follows: TGTGCCAGCAGCTTAGCGGCAGGGGGCCACCAGCCCCAGCATTTT. The receptor chain draws on TRBV7-2 and TRBJ1-5; the central 8 bases match TRBD1. In the germline V gene, CDR1 corresponds to SGHTA and CDR2 to FQGNSA. The germline V and J ends show losses of 0 bases and 7 bases respectively, and no gene match explains 5 bases of the junction. From the cysteine up to the phenylalanine, the CDR3 has a length of 15 residues. The sequence is cut down to CDR3 DNA, 45 bases in frame from base 1.